Sequencing of this TCR beta chain was carried out in a study of blood T cell repertoires in COVID-19. Repertoires were generated with immunoSEQ multiplex PCR, while TCRdb's copy carries only in-frame clones and drops some. The sample lists 180,000 or so clones; approximately 82% were seen once. The V and J ends lost 2 bases and 3 bases, in that order; junction bases with no gene match: 1. Germline values: CDR1 MGHDK, CDR2 SYGVNS. The CDR3 totals 14 residues. Sequencing was done on a sample of peripheral blood. The V and J genes are TRBV25-1 and TRBJ1-3; the match to TRBD1 covers 7 bases. This TCR came from a human donor with acute or convalescent COVID-19. The donor label of this sample is uncertain. CDR3 nucleotide sequence: TGTGCCAGCAGTGAACAGGGGGGTGGAAACACCATATATTTT. Its protein product is CASSEQGGGNTIYF.